These 8 T cell receptor beta chains share one sample of origin, sequenced in a study of blood T cell repertoires in COVID-19. Sequencing was performed with immunoSEQ multiplex PCR; in TCRdb, only in-frame clones are kept and a portion is missing. The sample contains roughly 70,000 clones, roughly four fifths of which appear only once. Input material: peripheral blood. These receptors all come from a man between 60 and 70 years old with COVID-19, enrolled during active disease.

This chain uses TRBV2 with TRBJ2-5; perhaps TRBD2 as D (5 bases). V gave up 6 bases and J gave up 5 bases, with 19 bases separating them. This CDR3 comprises 15 residues. Germline V gives CDR1 SNHLY, CDR2 FYNNEI. DNA of the CDR3: TGTGCCAGCAGCCGAGAGGGCCTCAAGGCCGAGACCCAGTACTTC. Its protein product is CASSREGLKAETQYF.

J is TRBJ2-7 and V is TRBV11-3; no definite D call. Germline CDR1 and CDR2: SGHNT and YENEEA. The V end lost 2 bases, the J end lost 3 bases, and 8 bases lay between the germline ends. The CDR3 runs to 13 residues. CDR3 residues: CASSLNPLYEQYF. CDR3 DNA sequence: TGTGCCAGCAGCTTAAATCCCCTCTACGAGCAGTACTTC.

The rearrangement uses TRBV6-5 and TRBJ1-5, with D perhaps TRBD1 (6 bases). The germline gives CDR1 MNHEY, CDR2 SVGAGI. With 6 bases removed from V and 5 bases from J, the gap between germline ends came to 14 bases. The CDR3 covers 14 residues. This CDR3 reads CASRKRQADQPQHF. The CDR3 DNA sequence: TGTGCCAGCAGAAAAAGACAGGCGGATCAGCCCCAGCATTTT.

V usage is TRBV11-2 and J usage is TRBJ2-7; D is perhaps TRBD1 (6 bases). The V gene lost 2 bases and the J gene lost 4 bases, with 12 bases spanning the gap. The CDR3 spans 14 residues. Germline CDR1 is SGHAT and CDR2 is FQNNGV. The CDR3 spells CASSLTGNGYEQYF. The CDR3 region has the DNA TGTGCCAGCAGCTTAACAGGGAATGGTTACGAGCAGTACTTC.

The chain recombines TRBV5-1 with TRBJ1-2, with 7 bases fitting TRBD1. Germline V gene data show CDR1 as SGHRS and CDR2 as YFSETQ. The CDR3 extends over 14 amino acids. The ends lost 4 bases at V and 4 bases at J; junction bases unmatched: 7. DNA for the CDR3: TGCGCCAGCAGCGGGCTCAGGGGGAGCTATGGCTACACCTTC. It is translated as CASSGLRGSYGYTF.

V usage is TRBV11-3 and J usage is TRBJ1-6; no clear D. V lost 0 bases and J 8 bases, leaving 11 bases between the germline ends. CDR1 SGHNT and CDR2 YENEEA come from the germline V gene. This CDR3 comprises 15 residues. CDR3 nucleotide sequence: TGTGCCAGCAGCTTAGACCCTCGGGTGCATTCACCCCTCCACTTT. It specifies CASSLDPRVHSPLHF. Drawing the rest from reference TRBV11-3 and TRBJ1-6, the complete variable domain is EAGVVQSPRYKIIEKKQPVAFWCNPISGHNTLYWYLQNLGQGPELLIRYENEEAVDDSQLPKDRFSAERLKGVDSTLKIQPAELGDSAVYLCASSLDPRVHSPLHFGNGTRLTVT.

The chain joins TRBV7-9 to TRBJ1-5; D perhaps matches TRBD1 (6 bases). This CDR3 has 14 amino acids. V shed 5 bases and J shed 5 bases, with 13 bases lying between them. Germline V lookup: CDR1 SEHNR, CDR2 FQNEAQ (reference sequence). The CDR3 DNA reads TGTGCCAGCAGCCGGACGGGGGGCGATCAGCCCCAGCATTTT. This codes for CASSRTGGDQPQHF.

This clone came up many times. CDR3 sequence reads: CASSAGQPSTDTQYF. CDR3 sequence (DNA): TGTGCCAGCAGCGCTGGACAGCCTAGCACAGATACGCAGTATTTT. The genes are TRBV5-4 and TRBJ2-3, with D possibly being TRBD1 (6 bases). Germline values: CDR1 SGHNT, CDR2 YYREEE (reference sequence). This CDR3 has 15 residues. Trimming took 4 bases from V and 0 from J, leaving 12 bases between them.